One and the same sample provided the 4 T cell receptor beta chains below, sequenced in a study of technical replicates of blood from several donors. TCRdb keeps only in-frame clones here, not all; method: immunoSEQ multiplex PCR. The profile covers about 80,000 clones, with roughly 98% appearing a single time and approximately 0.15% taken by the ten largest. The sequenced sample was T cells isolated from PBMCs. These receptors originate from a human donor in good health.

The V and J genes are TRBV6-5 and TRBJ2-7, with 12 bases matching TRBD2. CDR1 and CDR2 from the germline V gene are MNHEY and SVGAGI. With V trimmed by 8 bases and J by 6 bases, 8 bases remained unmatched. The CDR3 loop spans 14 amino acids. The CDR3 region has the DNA TGTGCCAGCGGTCATGCTAGCGGGAGGGGCGAGCAGTACTTC. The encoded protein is CASGHASGRGEQYF.

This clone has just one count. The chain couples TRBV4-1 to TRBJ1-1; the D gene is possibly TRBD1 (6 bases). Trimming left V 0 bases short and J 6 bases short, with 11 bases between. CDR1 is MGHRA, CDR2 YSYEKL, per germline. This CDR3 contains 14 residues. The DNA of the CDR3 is TGCGCCAGCAGCCAAGATCCAGGGGTATCTGAAGCTTTCTTT. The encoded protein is CASSQDPGVSEAFF.

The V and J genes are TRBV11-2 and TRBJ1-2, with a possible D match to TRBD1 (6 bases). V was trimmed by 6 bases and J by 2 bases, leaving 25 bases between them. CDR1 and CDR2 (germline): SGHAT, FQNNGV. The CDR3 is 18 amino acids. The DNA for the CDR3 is TGTGCCAGCAGGAGGGGGGGGATGGCAGGGAAATTGAACTATGGCTACACCTTC. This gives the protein CASRRGGMAGKLNYGYTF.

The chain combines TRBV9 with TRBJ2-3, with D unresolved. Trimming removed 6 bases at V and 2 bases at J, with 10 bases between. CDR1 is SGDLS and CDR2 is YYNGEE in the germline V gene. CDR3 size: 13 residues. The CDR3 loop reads CASTPSVTDTQYF. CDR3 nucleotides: TGTGCCAGCACCCCTTCGGTCACAGATACGCAGTATTTT.